This entry features one T cell receptor beta chain sequence. Trimming shortened V by 6 bases and J by 1 base, and 9 bases separated the two germline ends. This CDR3 spans 13 amino acids. This entry belongs to a study of blood T cell repertoires in COVID-19. Across the study: Acute and convalescent COVID-19 specimens originated in the United States, Italy and Spain.

Authors' analysis steps: Amplification of reference gene primers provided the estimated nucleated cell counts. This table comes from immunoSEQ multiplex PCR, and its TCRdb copy is limited to in-frame clones, with some not included. V and J calls and clone size follow that table, whereas D and trimming were derived from the DNA. The sample has 150,000 or so clones, about four fifths seen once. This receptor was taken from a man aged 60 to 69 with active or convalescent COVID-19. The sequenced sample consisted of peripheral blood. V usage is TRBV12-3 or TRBV12-4 and J usage is TRBJ1-1; D gene unclear. This CDR3 is CASRPRSNTEAFF. The CDR3 DNA reads as TGTGCCAGCAGGCCACGGTCGAACACTGAAGCTTTCTTT.